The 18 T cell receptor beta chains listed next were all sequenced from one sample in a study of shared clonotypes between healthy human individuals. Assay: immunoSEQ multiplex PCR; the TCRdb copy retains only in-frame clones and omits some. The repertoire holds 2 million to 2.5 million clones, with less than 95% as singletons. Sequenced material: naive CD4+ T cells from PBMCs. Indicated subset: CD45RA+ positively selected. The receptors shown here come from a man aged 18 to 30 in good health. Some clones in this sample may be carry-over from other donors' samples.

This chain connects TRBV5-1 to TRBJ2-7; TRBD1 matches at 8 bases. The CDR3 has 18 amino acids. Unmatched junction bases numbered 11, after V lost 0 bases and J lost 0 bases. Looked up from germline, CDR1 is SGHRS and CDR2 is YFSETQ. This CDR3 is CASSLGARGPGASYEQYF. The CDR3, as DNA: TGCGCCAGCAGCTTGGGGGCCAGGGGGCCTGGAGCCTCCTACGAGCAGTACTTC.

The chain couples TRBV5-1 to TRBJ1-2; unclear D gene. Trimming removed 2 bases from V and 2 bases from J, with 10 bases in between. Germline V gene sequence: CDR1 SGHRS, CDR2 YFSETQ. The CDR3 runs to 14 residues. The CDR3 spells CASSFSVSNYGYTF. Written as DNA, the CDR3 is TGCGCCAGCAGCTTTAGTGTCAGCAACTATGGCTACACCTTC.

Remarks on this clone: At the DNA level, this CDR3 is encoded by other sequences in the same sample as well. The chain's CDR3 is CASSPGGLRSYEQYF. CDR3 DNA sequence: TGTGCCAGCTCACCTGGGGGGCTTAGGTCCTACGAGCAGTACTTC. V usage is TRBV18 and J usage is TRBJ2-7; D may be TRBD1 or TRBD2 (6 bases each). Germline CDR1 reads KGHSH; CDR2 reads LQKENI. This CDR3 spans 15 amino acids. Between the trimmed V and J ends, which lost 3 bases and 1 base, there was a span of 13 bases. Variable domain in full (rest from reference TRBV18 and TRBJ2-7): NAGVMQNPRHLVRRRGQEARLRCSPMKGHSHVYWYRQLPEEGLKFMVYLQKENIIDESGMPKERFSAEFPKEGPSILRIQQVVRGDSAAYFCASSPGGLRSYEQYFGPGTRLTVT.

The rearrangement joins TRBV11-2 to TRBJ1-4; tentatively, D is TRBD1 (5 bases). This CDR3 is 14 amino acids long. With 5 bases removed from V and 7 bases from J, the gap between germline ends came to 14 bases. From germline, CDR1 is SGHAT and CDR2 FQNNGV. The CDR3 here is CASSTRVAGEKLFF. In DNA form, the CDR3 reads TGTGCCAGCAGCACCAGGGTGGCGGGTGAAAAACTGTTTTTT.

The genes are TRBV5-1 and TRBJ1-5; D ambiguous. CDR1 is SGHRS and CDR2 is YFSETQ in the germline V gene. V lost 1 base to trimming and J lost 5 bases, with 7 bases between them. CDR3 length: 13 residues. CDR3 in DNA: TGCGCCAGCAGCTTGTTTGCAGATCAGCCCCAGCATTTT. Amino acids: CASSLFADQPQHF.

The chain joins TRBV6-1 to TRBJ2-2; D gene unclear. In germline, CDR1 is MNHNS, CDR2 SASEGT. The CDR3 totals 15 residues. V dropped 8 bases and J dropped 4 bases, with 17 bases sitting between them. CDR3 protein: CASQRTVLGTGELFF. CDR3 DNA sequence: TGTGCCAGCCAAAGAACCGTGTTAGGCACCGGGGAGCTGTTTTTT.

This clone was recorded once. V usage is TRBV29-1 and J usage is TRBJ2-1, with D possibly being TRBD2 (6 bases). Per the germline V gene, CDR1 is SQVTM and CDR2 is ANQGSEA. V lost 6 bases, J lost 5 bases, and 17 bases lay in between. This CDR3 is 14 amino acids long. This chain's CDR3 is CSVVSGLGNNEQFF. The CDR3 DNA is TGCAGCGTCGTAAGCGGGCTGGGAAACAATGAGCAGTTCTTC.

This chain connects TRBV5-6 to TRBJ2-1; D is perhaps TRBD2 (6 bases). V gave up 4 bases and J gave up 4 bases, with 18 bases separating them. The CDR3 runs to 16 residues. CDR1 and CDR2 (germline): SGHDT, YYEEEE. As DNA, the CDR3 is TGTGCCAGCAGCCCTACCTCTGGCGGGGAGTACAATGAGCAGTTCTTC. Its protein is CASSPTSGGEYNEQFF. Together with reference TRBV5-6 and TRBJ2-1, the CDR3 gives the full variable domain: DAGVTQSPTHLIKTRGQQVTLRCSPKSGHDTVSWYQQALGQGPQFIFQYYEEEERQRGNFPDRFSGHQFPNYSSELNVNALLLGDSALYLCASSPTSGGEYNEQFFGPGTRLTVL.

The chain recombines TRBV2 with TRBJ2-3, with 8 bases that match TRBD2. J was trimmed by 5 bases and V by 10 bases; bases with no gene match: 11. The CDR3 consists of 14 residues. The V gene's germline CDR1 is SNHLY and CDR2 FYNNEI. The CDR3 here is CATAAGVIGDTQYF. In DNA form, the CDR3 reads TGTGCCACCGCAGCGGGAGTTATCGGAGATACGCAGTATTTT.

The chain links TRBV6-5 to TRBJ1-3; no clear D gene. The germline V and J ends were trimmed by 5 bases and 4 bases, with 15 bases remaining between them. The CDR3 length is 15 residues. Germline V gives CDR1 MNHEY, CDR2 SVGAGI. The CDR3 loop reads CASSATMDSGNTIYF. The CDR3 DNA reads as TGTGCCAGCAGTGCCACAATGGATTCCGGAAACACCATATATTTT.

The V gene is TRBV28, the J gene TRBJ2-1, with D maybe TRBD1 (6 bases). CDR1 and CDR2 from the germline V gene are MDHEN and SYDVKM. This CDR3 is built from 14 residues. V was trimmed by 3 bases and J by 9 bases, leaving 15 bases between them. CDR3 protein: CASSFEVWGREQFF. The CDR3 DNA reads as TGTGCCAGCAGTTTCGAGGTCTGGGGGCGTGAGCAGTTCTTC.

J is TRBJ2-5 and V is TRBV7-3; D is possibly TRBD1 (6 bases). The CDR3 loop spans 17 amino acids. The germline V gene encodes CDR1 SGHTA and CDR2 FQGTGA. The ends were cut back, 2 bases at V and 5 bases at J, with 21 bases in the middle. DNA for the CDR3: TGTGCCAGCAGCTTAGGGTCGGGCTTGGGGGCGGGTGAGACCCAGTACTTC. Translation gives CASSLGSGLGAGETQYF. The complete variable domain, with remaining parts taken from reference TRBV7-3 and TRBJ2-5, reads GAGVSQTPSNKVTEKGKYVELRCDPISGHTALYWYRQSLGQGPEFLIYFQGTGAADDSGLPNDRFFAVRPEGSVSTLKIQRTERGDSAVYLCASSLGSGLGAGETQYFGPGTRLLVL.

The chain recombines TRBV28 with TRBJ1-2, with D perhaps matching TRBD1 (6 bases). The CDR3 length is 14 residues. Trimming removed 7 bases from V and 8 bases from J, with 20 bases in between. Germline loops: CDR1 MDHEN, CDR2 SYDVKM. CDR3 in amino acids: CASTRRDTGLGYTF. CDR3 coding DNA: TGTGCCAGCACCCGTCGGGACACAGGCCTGGGCTACACCTTC.

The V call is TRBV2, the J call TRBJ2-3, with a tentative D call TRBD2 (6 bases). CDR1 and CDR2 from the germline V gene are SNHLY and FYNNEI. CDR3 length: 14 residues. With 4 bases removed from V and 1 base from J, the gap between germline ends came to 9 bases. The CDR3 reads CASSVLAGTDTQYF. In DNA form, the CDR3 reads TGTGCCAGCAGTGTATTAGCGGGCACAGATACGCAGTATTTT.

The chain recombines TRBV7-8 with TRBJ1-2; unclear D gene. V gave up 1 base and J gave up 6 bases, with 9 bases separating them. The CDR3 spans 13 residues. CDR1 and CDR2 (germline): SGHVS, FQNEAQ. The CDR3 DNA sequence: TGTGCCAGCAGCTTAGGCAGGTCGGATGGCTACACCTTC. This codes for CASSLGRSDGYTF.

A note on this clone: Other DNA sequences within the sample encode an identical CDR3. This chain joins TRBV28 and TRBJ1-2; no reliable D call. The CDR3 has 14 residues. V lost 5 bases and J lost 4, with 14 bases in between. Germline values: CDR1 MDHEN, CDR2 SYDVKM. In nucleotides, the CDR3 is TGTGCCAGCAGTCTACGAGCAAGGTCCTATGGCTACACCTTC. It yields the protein CASSLRARSYGYTF.

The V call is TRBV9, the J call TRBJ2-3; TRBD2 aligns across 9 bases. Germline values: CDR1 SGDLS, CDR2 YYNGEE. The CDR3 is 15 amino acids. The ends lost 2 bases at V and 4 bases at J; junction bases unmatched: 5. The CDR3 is CASSVRGRGSDTQYF. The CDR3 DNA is TGTGCCAGCAGCGTTCGCGGGAGGGGGTCAGATACGCAGTATTTT.

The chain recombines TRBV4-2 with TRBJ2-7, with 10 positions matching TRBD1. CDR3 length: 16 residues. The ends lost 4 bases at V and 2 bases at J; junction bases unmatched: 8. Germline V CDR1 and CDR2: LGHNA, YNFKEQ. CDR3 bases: TGTGCCAGCAGCCCAGAAGGGACAGGGGTCCCCTACGAGCAGTACTTC. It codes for CASSPEGTGVPYEQYF.